A selection of T cell receptor beta chains follows, all from one sample in a study of T cell responses to AZD1222 COVID-19 vaccine. Data came from immunoSEQ multiplex PCR; TCRdb stores just in-frame clones and leaves some out. Found here are about 110,000 clones, just over 85% of them singletons; the top ten hold about 3%. Source: peripheral blood, taken on day 0 of AZD1222 vaccination. These receptors all stem from an adult in good health. Both conserved end residues are part of each CDR3. Fields, in order: clone size, J gene, CDR3 length, V gene, D gene, CDR3 protein, CDR3 DNA. The D gene is left open where the match is weak. Size is stated for part of the rows, as once, few or many counts, or as a class when the clone is expanded.

clone_size: once; j_call: TRBJ1-1; cdr3_length: 16; v_call: TRBV24-1; d_call: -; cdr3_aa: CATSDPSRPGPTEAFF; cdr3_nt: TGTGCCACCAGTGATCCATCTAGGCCCGGACCCACTGAAGCTTTCTTT
clone_size: -; j_call: TRBJ1-2; cdr3_length: 13; v_call: TRBV15; d_call: TRBD1; cdr3_aa: CATSRQGAPGYTF; cdr3_nt: TGTGCCACCAGCAGACAGGGGGCGCCGGGCTACACCTTC
clone_size: -; j_call: TRBJ1-5; cdr3_length: 13; v_call: TRBV2; d_call: -; cdr3_aa: CASSPPGLQPQHF; cdr3_nt: TGTGCCAGCAGTCCCCCTGGGCTTCAGCCCCAGCATTTT
clone_size: -; j_call: TRBJ1-3; cdr3_length: 19; v_call: TRBV27; d_call: TRBD1; cdr3_aa: CASSFHGNRGTVSGNTIYF; cdr3_nt: TGTGCCAGCAGTTTCCACGGGAACAGGGGGACAGTCTCTGGAAACACCATATATTTT
clone_size: -; j_call: TRBJ2-2; cdr3_length: 15; v_call: TRBV5-6; d_call: TRBD2; cdr3_aa: CASSLVRGGTGELFF; cdr3_nt: TGTGCCAGCAGCTTGGTACGGGGGGGTACCGGAGAGCTGTTTTTT
clone_size: -; j_call: TRBJ1-5; cdr3_length: 16; v_call: TRBV21-1; d_call: -; cdr3_aa: CASSPHLRGSNQPQHF; cdr3_nt: TGTGCCAGCAGCCCCCACTTGAGGGGTAGCAATCAGCCCCAGCATTTT
clone_size: -; j_call: TRBJ2-7; cdr3_length: 18; v_call: TRBV19; d_call: -; cdr3_aa: CASSTNLTDLEVPYEQYF; cdr3_nt: TGTGCCAGTAGTACAAATTTGACAGACCTGGAGGTCCCCTACGAGCAGTACTTC
clone_size: -; j_call: TRBJ2-5; cdr3_length: 13; v_call: TRBV30; d_call: TRBD1; cdr3_aa: CAWTGQGFETQYF; cdr3_nt: TGTGCCTGGACGGGACAGGGGTTTGAGACCCAGTACTTC
clone_size: once; j_call: TRBJ2-7; cdr3_length: 16; v_call: TRBV19; d_call: TRBD1; cdr3_aa: CASSIGGQGASYEQYF; cdr3_nt: TGTGCCAGTAGTATAGGGGGACAGGGGGCTTCCTACGAGCAGTACTTC
clone_size: -; j_call: TRBJ1-6; cdr3_length: 15; v_call: TRBV30; d_call: -; cdr3_aa: CAWKTVNKYNSPLHF; cdr3_nt: TGTGCCTGGAAGACAGTGAATAAATATAATTCACCCCTCCACTTT
clone_size: -; j_call: TRBJ1-4; cdr3_length: 14; v_call: TRBV27; d_call: -; cdr3_aa: CASSPQGTIEKLFF; cdr3_nt: TGTGCCAGCAGTCCTCAGGGGACCATTGAAAAACTGTTTTTT
clone_size: -; j_call: TRBJ2-2; cdr3_length: 19; v_call: TRBV7-6; d_call: TRBD1; cdr3_aa: CASSLPASRDRSNTGELFF; cdr3_nt: TGTGCCAGCAGCTTACCAGCGAGTCGGGACAGATCGAACACCGGGGAGCTGTTTTTT
clone_size: -; j_call: TRBJ1-5; cdr3_length: 15; v_call: TRBV6-1; d_call: -; cdr3_aa: CASSEPGKFNQPQHF; cdr3_nt: TGTGCCAGCAGTGAGCCAGGGAAGTTTAATCAGCCCCAGCATTTT
clone_size: few; j_call: TRBJ1-1; cdr3_length: 11; v_call: TRBV24-1; d_call: -; cdr3_aa: CATSDGFLAFF; cdr3_nt: TGTGCCACCAGTGATGGGTTCCTTGCTTTCTTT
clone_size: once; j_call: TRBJ1-6; cdr3_length: 18; v_call: TRBV30; d_call: TRBD1; cdr3_aa: CAWRLGTGGSSYNSPLHF; cdr3_nt: TGTGCCTGGAGACTGGGGACAGGGGGCAGCTCCTATAATTCACCCCTCCACTTT
clone_size: -; j_call: TRBJ2-1; cdr3_length: 15; v_call: TRBV9; d_call: -; cdr3_aa: CASSEGPPTYNEQFF; cdr3_nt: TGTGCCAGCAGCGAAGGACCCCCCACCTACAATGAGCAGTTCTTC
clone_size: once; j_call: TRBJ1-4; cdr3_length: 15; v_call: TRBV7-2; d_call: -; cdr3_aa: CASSLGPGVDEKLFF; cdr3_nt: TGTGCCAGCAGCTTAGGTCCGGGGGTAGATGAAAAACTGTTTTTT
clone_size: -; j_call: TRBJ2-7; cdr3_length: 12; v_call: TRBV4-1; d_call: -; cdr3_aa: CASSQVGVAQYF; cdr3_nt: TGCGCCAGCAGCCAAGTAGGCGTAGCTCAGTACTTC
clone_size: -; j_call: TRBJ1-6; cdr3_length: 15; v_call: TRBV27; d_call: TRBD1; cdr3_aa: CASSPWTGGGSPLHF; cdr3_nt: TGTGCCAGCAGTCCCTGGACAGGGGGTGGGTCACCCCTCCACTTT
clone_size: -; j_call: TRBJ1-5; cdr3_length: 14; v_call: TRBV30; d_call: -; cdr3_aa: CAWSPDGGNQPQHF; cdr3_nt: TGTGCCTGGAGCCCGGACGGGGGAAATCAGCCCCAGCATTTT
clone_size: -; j_call: TRBJ1-3; cdr3_length: 14; v_call: TRBV5-1; d_call: -; cdr3_aa: CASSLVGYGNTIYF; cdr3_nt: TGCGCCAGCAGCTTGGTCGGGTACGGAAACACCATATATTTT
clone_size: -; j_call: TRBJ1-5; cdr3_length: 17; v_call: TRBV7-9; d_call: -; cdr3_aa: CASSLAINGRGNQPQHF; cdr3_nt: TGTGCCAGCAGCTTAGCGATAAATGGACGCGGCAATCAGCCCCAGCATTTT
clone_size: -; j_call: TRBJ1-2; cdr3_length: 14; v_call: TRBV5-5; d_call: -; cdr3_aa: CASSLLGRSYGYTF; cdr3_nt: TGTGCCAGCAGCCTTCTGGGTCGGAGCTATGGCTACACCTTC
clone_size: -; j_call: TRBJ1-2; cdr3_length: 12; v_call: TRBV6-5; d_call: -; cdr3_aa: CASSRRGRGYTF; cdr3_nt: TGTGCCAGCAGTCGCAGGGGCCGGGGCTACACCTTC
clone_size: -; j_call: TRBJ2-7; cdr3_length: 15; v_call: TRBV27; d_call: TRBD2; cdr3_aa: CASSFGLAGPYEQYF; cdr3_nt: TGTGCCAGCAGTTTCGGACTAGCGGGACCCTACGAGCAGTACTTC
clone_size: -; j_call: TRBJ2-1; cdr3_length: 15; v_call: TRBV7-2; d_call: -; cdr3_aa: CATVGDPSSYNEQFF; cdr3_nt: TGTGCCACCGTTGGGGACCCCAGCTCCTACAATGAGCAGTTCTTC
clone_size: -; j_call: TRBJ1-5; cdr3_length: 13; v_call: TRBV3-1/TRBV3-2; d_call: -; cdr3_aa: CASSQNQDGPQHF; cdr3_nt: TGTGCCAGCAGCCAAAATCAAGATGGTCCCCAGCATTTT
clone_size: -; j_call: TRBJ1-5; cdr3_length: 14; v_call: TRBV27; d_call: -; cdr3_aa: CASRAAGGNQPQHF; cdr3_nt: TGTGCCAGCAGGGCGGCGGGGGGAAATCAGCCCCAGCATTTT
clone_size: -; j_call: TRBJ2-1; cdr3_length: 16; v_call: TRBV7-2; d_call: TRBD2; cdr3_aa: CASSSTGGGGYNEQFF; cdr3_nt: TGTGCCAGCAGCTCGACTGGCGGGGGGGGTTACAATGAGCAGTTCTTC
clone_size: -; j_call: TRBJ1-2; cdr3_length: 13; v_call: TRBV6-1; d_call: -; cdr3_aa: CASSEKTIRGYTF; cdr3_nt: TGTGCCAGCAGTGAGAAGACGATCCGGGGCTACACCTTC
clone_size: -; j_call: TRBJ2-7; cdr3_length: 15; v_call: TRBV15; d_call: TRBD1; cdr3_aa: CATSRGTGGLYEQYF; cdr3_nt: TGTGCCACCAGCAGAGGGACAGGGGGCCTCTACGAGCAGTACTTC
clone_size: -; j_call: TRBJ1-2; cdr3_length: 12; v_call: TRBV10-3; d_call: TRBD1; cdr3_aa: CAISETGEGYTF; cdr3_nt: TGTGCCATCAGTGAAACAGGGGAAGGCTACACCTTC
clone_size: -; j_call: TRBJ1-2; cdr3_length: 12; v_call: TRBV11-2; d_call: -; cdr3_aa: CASSLEGYGYTF; cdr3_nt: TGTGCCAGCAGCTTAGAAGGCTATGGCTACACCTTC
clone_size: -; j_call: TRBJ1-4; cdr3_length: 14; v_call: TRBV7-2; d_call: -; cdr3_aa: CASRNGGGNEKLFF; cdr3_nt: TGTGCCAGCAGAAATGGCGGGGGTAATGAAAAACTGTTTTTT
clone_size: -; j_call: TRBJ2-1; cdr3_length: 14; v_call: TRBV28; d_call: TRBD2; cdr3_aa: CASSHTSGGNEQFF; cdr3_nt: TGTGCCAGCAGTCACACTAGCGGGGGGAATGAGCAGTTCTTC
clone_size: few; j_call: TRBJ2-1; cdr3_length: 15; v_call: TRBV4-1; d_call: -; cdr3_aa: CASSQAGMLLGEQFF; cdr3_nt: TGCGCCAGCAGCCAAGCGGGTATGCTCCTCGGAGAGCAGTTCTTC
clone_size: -; j_call: TRBJ2-7; cdr3_length: 15; v_call: TRBV7-2; d_call: TRBD1; cdr3_aa: CASSRNRGLSYEQYF; cdr3_nt: TGTGCCAGCAGCCGCAACAGGGGGTTATCCTACGAGCAGTACTTC
clone_size: -; j_call: TRBJ2-7; cdr3_length: 17; v_call: TRBV4-3; d_call: TRBD1; cdr3_aa: CASSQGGPGQGIYEQYF; cdr3_nt: TGCGCCAGCAGCCAAGGCGGACCGGGACAGGGGATTTACGAGCAGTACTTC
clone_size: -; j_call: TRBJ1-6; cdr3_length: 12; v_call: TRBV30; d_call: -; cdr3_aa: CAWTAYNSPLHF; cdr3_nt: TGTGCCTGGACAGCTTATAATTCACCCCTCCACTTT
clone_size: -; j_call: TRBJ1-6; cdr3_length: 14; v_call: TRBV28; d_call: -; cdr3_aa: CASSPETYNSPLHF; cdr3_nt: TGTGCCAGCAGTCCCGAAACCTATAATTCACCCCTCCACTTT
clone_size: -; j_call: TRBJ2-7; cdr3_length: 14; v_call: TRBV13; d_call: -; cdr3_aa: CASSQPNRGYEQYF; cdr3_nt: TGTGCCAGCAGCCAACCCAACCGGGGATACGAGCAGTACTTC
clone_size: -; j_call: TRBJ2-5; cdr3_length: 11; v_call: TRBV20-1; d_call: -; cdr3_aa: CSVREVETQYF; cdr3_nt: TGCAGTGTTAGAGAGGTGGAGACCCAGTACTTC
clone_size: few; j_call: TRBJ1-1; cdr3_length: 15; v_call: TRBV7-2; d_call: -; cdr3_aa: CASSLVGNTNTEAFF; cdr3_nt: TGTGCCAGCAGCTTAGTTGGGAATACGAACACTGAAGCTTTCTTT
clone_size: -; j_call: TRBJ2-5; cdr3_length: 15; v_call: TRBV7-2; d_call: -; cdr3_aa: CASSLVKAIQETQYF; cdr3_nt: TGTGCCAGCAGCTTAGTAAAGGCCATACAAGAGACCCAGTACTTC
clone_size: -; j_call: TRBJ1-6; cdr3_length: 13; v_call: TRBV10-3; d_call: -; cdr3_aa: CAISDSLNSPLHF; cdr3_nt: TGTGCCATCAGTGATTCCCTCAATTCACCCCTCCACTTT
clone_size: -; j_call: TRBJ1-5; cdr3_length: 12; v_call: TRBV30; d_call: -; cdr3_aa: CAWSGPNQPQHF; cdr3_nt: TGTGCCTGGAGTGGTCCGAATCAGCCCCAGCATTTT
clone_size: -; j_call: TRBJ2-1; cdr3_length: 14; v_call: TRBV27; d_call: -; cdr3_aa: CASSFRLVWDEQFF; cdr3_nt: TGTGCCAGCAGTTTCCGGCTAGTCTGGGATGAGCAGTTCTTC
clone_size: -; j_call: TRBJ2-1; cdr3_length: 20; v_call: TRBV3-1/TRBV3-2; d_call: TRBD2; cdr3_aa: CASSLPRRASGGHHYNEQFF; cdr3_nt: TGTGCCAGCAGCCTACCCCGCCGGGCTAGCGGGGGGCACCACTACAATGAGCAGTTCTTC
clone_size: -; j_call: TRBJ2-7; cdr3_length: 13; v_call: TRBV2; d_call: -; cdr3_aa: CATSLSGVGEQYF; cdr3_nt: TGTGCCACCAGCCTTTCAGGGGTGGGCGAGCAGTACTTC
clone_size: -; j_call: TRBJ2-3; cdr3_length: 12; v_call: TRBV12-3/TRBV12-4; d_call: -; cdr3_aa: CASSRGTDTQYF; cdr3_nt: TGTGCCAGCAGCAGGGGCACAGATACGCAGTATTTT